This paragraph reports one TCR beta chain. The junction had 7 bases not matched to a gene; V was cut back by 5 bases and J by 2 bases. Germline V gene lookup returns CDR1 MNHNS and CDR2 SASEGT. This CDR3 comprises 16 residues. This sample stems from a study of patients and donors after allogeneic stem cell transplantation. A single record per CDR3 protein comes from TCRdb applying MiXCR to the RT-PCR reads. Among 920,000 or so distinct CDR3 sequences listed, approximately 18% were seen once. This TCR was sampled from a human donor who was either an allogeneic HSCT recipient or a stem cell or donor lymphocyte infusion donor (not recorded which). It is not recorded whose cells these are; they may come from a transplant donor. The specimen sequenced was blood, either unsorted or a sorted T cell fraction (not recorded which). The rearrangement uses TRBV6-1 and TRBJ2-1; 9 nucleotides agree with TRBD2. CDR3 nucleotides: TGTGCCAGCAGTCTATTAGCGGGAGTTGCCTACAATGAGCAGTTCTTC. Protein sequence: CASSLLAGVAYNEQFF.